This TCR beta chain comes out of a study of beta chain features in type 1 diabetes. On the study more broadly: Age and gender were similar between patients and healthy donors, as were cell yields. Overall study findings and caveats: PCR might pick shorter templates more often, in the same way for patients and controls. People with Type 1 diabetes carried modestly yet significantly shorter TCRB CDR3s in all four CD4+ subsets.

The germline V gene encodes CDR1 MDHEN and CDR2 SYDVKM. CDR3 length equals 15 residues. Trimming took off 3 bases at V and 0 bases at J, with 11 bases between the two ends. As every portion of the isolated RNA was reverse transcribed, the sequencing read expressed TCRB transcripts. Sequencing was performed with immunoSEQ multiplex PCR; in TCRdb, only in-frame clones are kept and a portion is missing. The sample lists over 700,000 clones; roughly a sixth were seen once. Worth noting for this clone: What it binds is not known.

The TCR was taken from a woman between 18 and 29 years old in good health. This rearrangement joins TRBV28 to TRBJ1-1; D unclear. Sequencing input: naive CD4+ T cells from blood. CDR3 sequence reads: CASSLNFGVNTEAFF. In nucleotides, the CDR3 is TGTGCCAGCAGTTTGAACTTCGGGGTGAACACTGAAGCTTTCTTT.